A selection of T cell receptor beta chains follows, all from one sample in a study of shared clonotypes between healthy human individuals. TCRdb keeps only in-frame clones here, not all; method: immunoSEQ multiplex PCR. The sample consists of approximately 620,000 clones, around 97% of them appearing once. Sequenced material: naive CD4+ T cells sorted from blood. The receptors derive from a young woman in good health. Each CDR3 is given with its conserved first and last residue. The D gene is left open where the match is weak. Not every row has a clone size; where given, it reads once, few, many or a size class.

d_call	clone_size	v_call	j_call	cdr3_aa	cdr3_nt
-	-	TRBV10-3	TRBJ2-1	CAISEGLNEQFF	TGTGCCATCAGTGAAGGTCTGAATGAGCAGTTCTTC
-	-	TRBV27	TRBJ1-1	CASSRRQNTEAFF	TGTGCCAGCAGCCGGCGACAGAACACTGAAGCTTTCTTT
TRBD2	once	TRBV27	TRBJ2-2	CASGGLVTSNTGELFF	TGTGCCAGCGGGGGACTAGTGACCTCGAACACCGGGGAGCTGTTTTTT
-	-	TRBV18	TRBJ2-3	CASSRTDTQYF	TGTGCCAGCTCCCGCACAGATACGCAGTATTTT
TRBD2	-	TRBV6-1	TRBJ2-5	CASNSGRYGETQYF	TGTGCCAGCAACAGCGGGAGATATGGGGAGACCCAGTACTTC
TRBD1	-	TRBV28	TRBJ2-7	CASSTGTGYYEQYF	TGTGCCAGCAGTACCGGGACAGGGTACTACGAGCAGTACTTC
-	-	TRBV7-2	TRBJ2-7	CASSRGGASPYEQYF	TGTGCCAGCAGCCGAGGGGGGGCCTCCCCCTACGAGCAGTACTTC
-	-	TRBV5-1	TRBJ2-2	CASSSLAKTGELFF	TGCGCCAGCAGCTCACTAGCAAAGACCGGGGAGCTGTTTTTT
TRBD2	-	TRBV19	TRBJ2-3	CASIGGSDTQYF	TGTGCCAGTATCGGCGGGAGTGATACGCAGTATTTT
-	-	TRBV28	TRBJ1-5	CASSFPQGEDQPQHF	TGTGCCAGCAGTTTTCCGCAGGGCGAGGACCAGCCCCAGCATTTT
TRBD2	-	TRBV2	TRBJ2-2	CASSTSGQPNTGELFF	TGTGCCAGCAGCACTAGCGGCCAACCGAACACCGGGGAGCTGTTTTTT
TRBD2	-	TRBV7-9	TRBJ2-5	CASSSVAGGRREQYF	TGTGCCAGCAGCTCCGTAGCGGGAGGGCGCCGTGAGCAGTACTTC
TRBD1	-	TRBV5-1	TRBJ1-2	CASSSGTGNYGYTF	TGCGCCAGCAGCTCCGGGACAGGGAACTATGGCTACACCTTC
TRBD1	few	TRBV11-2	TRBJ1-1	CASSTTGGVTEAFF	TGTGCCAGCAGCACGACAGGGGGGGTCACTGAAGCTTTCTTT
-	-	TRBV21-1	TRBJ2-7	CASSRSGSTYEQYF	TGTGCCAGCAGCAGGAGCGGGAGCACCTACGAGCAGTACTTC
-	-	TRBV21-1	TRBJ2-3	CASSSPAGHTDTQYF	TGTGCCAGCAGTAGTCCAGCGGGACACACAGATACGCAGTATTTT